This is a list of T cell receptor beta chains from one sample in a study of blood T cell repertoires in COVID-19. Clones were read by immunoSEQ multiplex PCR, and TCRdb kept only the in-frame ones, dropping some. There are 150,000 to 180,000 clones in the sample; approximately 80% occur only once, and about 29% lies in the top ten. Sequencing used peripheral blood. The receptors were sampled from a woman in her sixties with acute or convalescent COVID-19. The CDR3 runs from the conserved cysteine through the conserved F or W. The D gene is left open where the match is weak. Size tells how often a clone was seen (once, few, many) or the class of an expanded clone, and some rows leave it out.

-	TRBV5-4	TRBJ2-7	-	TGTGCCAGCAGCCGACAGGCCCCATACGAGCAGTACTTC	CASSRQAPYEQYF
-	TRBV20-1	TRBJ2-3	TRBD2	TGCAGTGCTAGTAGGCTAGCGGGGGGGTCCTCAGATACGCAGTATTTT	CSASRLAGGSSDTQYF
-	TRBV29-1	TRBJ1-1	-	TGCAGCGTTGAAGCTAGATTATCTATGAACACTGAAGCTTTCTTT	CSVEARLSMNTEAFF
-	TRBV12-3/TRBV12-4	TRBJ2-7	-	TGTGCCAGCAGACTTACTAACGAGCAGTACTTC	CASRLTNEQYF
-	TRBV2	TRBJ1-2	TRBD1	TGTGCCAGCAGTCCACAGACAGGGGGCTGGGACTATGGCTACACCTTC	CASSPQTGGWDYGYTF
-	TRBV5-4	TRBJ1-6	-	TGTGCCAGCAGCCGGTCGGGCTCCTATAATTCACCCCTCCACTTT	CASSRSGSYNSPLHF
once	TRBV4-1	TRBJ2-5	TRBD2	TGCGCCAGCAGCCAAGGGCGGGAGAGGGCTAGCGGGTTTGAGACCCAGTACTTC	CASSQGRERASGFETQYF
-	TRBV19	TRBJ1-1	TRBD1	TGTGCCAGCACTACCACAGGGGGCTACACTGAAGCTTTCTTT	CASTTTGGYTEAFF
once	TRBV4-2	TRBJ1-2	-	TGTGCCAGCAGCCAAGAGGCGGGGGCTGGGGCTAACTATGGCTACACCTTC	CASSQEAGAGANYGYTF
-	TRBV7-2	TRBJ1-2	-	TGTGCCAGCAGCTTAATGGCCACTAAGAGTAAATATGGCTACACCTTC	CASSLMATKSKYGYTF
once	TRBV5-1	TRBJ2-2	-	TGCGCCAGCACCGACAGAACGGACACCGGGGAGCTGTTTTTT	CASTDRTDTGELFF
-	TRBV12-5	TRBJ1-5	-	TGTGCTAGTGGTTTGTCCCGGGTTGTCGACAATCAGCCCCAGCATTTT	CASGLSRVVDNQPQHF
-	TRBV5-4	TRBJ2-5	TRBD2	TGTGCCAGCAGCTTCACAGCGGGGGCTGTCCAAGAGACCCAGTACTTC	CASSFTAGAVQETQYF